The entry below gives a single T cell receptor (beta chain) sequence along with its context. As yet, its antigen is unknown. This sample was taken from a study of T cell repertoires in cytomegalovirus infection. Turning to the study itself: TCR beta signatures that were public indicated CMV infection and matching HLA type. General study results and limits: Individuals carrying CMV plus the relevant HLA were identified by cumulative frequency of public TCR beta families. What dominated the ex vivo response were HLA-C-restricted CMV-specific TCR beta clonotypes.

The V segment lost 3 bases and the J segment 3 bases; nucleotides outside the gene matches: 5. The CDR3 runs to 15 residues. The germline V gene encodes CDR1 MDHEN and CDR2 SYDVKM. Using its own MiXCR run on the reads, TCRdb lists one record per CDR3 protein. The sample lists some 240,000 distinct CDR3 sequences, about 17% occurring once. The clonotype comes from a human donor in good health (CMV status not recorded). Some clones in this sample may be carry-over from other donors' samples. Sequencing was done on a sample of CD8+ T cells from PBMCs. This rearrangement joins TRBV28 to TRBJ1-1; 9 bases match TRBD1. The CDR3 sequence is CASSFYRGPDTEAFF. The CDR3 coding sequence is TGTGCCAGCAGTTTCTACAGGGGGCCTGACACTGAAGCTTTCTTT.